Relative to its sample, the clone carrying this T cell receptor beta chain is medium-sized. Its antigen is unknown. The junction differs from germline at one of its ends, possibly a read error. Profiling relied on immunoSEQ multiplex PCR, and the TCRdb table lists in-frame clones only, not all of them. This repertoire shows approximately 12,000 clones, about four fifths found once; its top ten account for around 20%. Patients were excluded for autoimmune disease history or systemic immunosuppression. The data belong to a study of OX40 agonist ivuxolimab in advanced cancers. Study background: With ivuxolimab, an agonistic anti-OX40 (CD134) antibody, patients were treated. Of mixed ages from about 20 to 90 and averaging about 65 years, the group was about 86% male.

Study-wide results and limits: Both blood CD4+ and CD8+ T cells showed clonal growth by week 6 at 0.1 to 3.0 mg/kg.

This material consisted of CD4+ or CD8+ T cells sorted from blood, taken in a trial of the OX40 agonist ivuxolimab. This clonotype was sampled from an adult with an advanced solid tumor such as melanoma, head and neck, liver or kidney cancer.

CDR3 sequence reads: CASSLRRSTGTKTF. CDR3 DNA sequence: TGTGCCAGCAGCCTCCGGCGATCCACCGGGACTAAAACTTTC. The chain is built from TRBV27 and TRBJ2-7; the match to TRBD2 covers 7 bases. The germline V gene encodes CDR1 MNHEY and CDR2 SMNVEV (reference sequence). The CDR3 runs to 14 residues.